This entry features one T cell receptor beta chain sequence. What it recognizes is unknown. TCRdb redid the calling of the RT-PCR reads with MiXCR, one entry per CDR3 protein. This sample has approximately 700,000 distinct CDR3 sequences, with approximately 15% found just once. J gave up 3 bases and V 0 bases, and 8 bases lay outside the gene matches. Germline V gene sequence: CDR1 DFQATT, CDR2 SNEGSKA (reference sequence). The CDR3 spans 15 residues. The data were obtained in a study of response to subunit inactivated influenza vaccine. Regarding the study as a whole: Authors suggested seasonal influenza vaccinations each recruit few new T cells.

The sequencing used PBMCs from blood, collected roughly 2 weeks before vaccination. This TCR came from a man aged 50 to 59 who received an inactivated influenza vaccine. V and J are TRBV20-1 and TRBJ2-7; 7 bases match TRBD2. The CDR3 sequence: CSARDRGREVYEQYF. The DNA for the CDR3 is TGCAGTGCTAGAGATCGGGGCCGGGAGGTCTACGAGCAGTACTTC.